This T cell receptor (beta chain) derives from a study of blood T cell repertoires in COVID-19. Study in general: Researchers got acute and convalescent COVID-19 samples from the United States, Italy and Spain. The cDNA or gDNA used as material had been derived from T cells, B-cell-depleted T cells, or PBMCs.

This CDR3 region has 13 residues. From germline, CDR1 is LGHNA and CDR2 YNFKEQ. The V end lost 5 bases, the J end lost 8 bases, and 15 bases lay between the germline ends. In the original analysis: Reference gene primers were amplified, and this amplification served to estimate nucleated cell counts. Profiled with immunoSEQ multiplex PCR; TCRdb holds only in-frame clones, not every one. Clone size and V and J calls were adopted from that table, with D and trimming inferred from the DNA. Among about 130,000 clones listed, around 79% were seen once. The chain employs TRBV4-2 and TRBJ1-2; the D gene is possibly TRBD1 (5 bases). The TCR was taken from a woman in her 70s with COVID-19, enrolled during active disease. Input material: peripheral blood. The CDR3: CASSLEGSWGYTF. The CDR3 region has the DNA TGTGCCAGCAGCTTGGAGGGGTCTTGGGGCTACACCTTC.